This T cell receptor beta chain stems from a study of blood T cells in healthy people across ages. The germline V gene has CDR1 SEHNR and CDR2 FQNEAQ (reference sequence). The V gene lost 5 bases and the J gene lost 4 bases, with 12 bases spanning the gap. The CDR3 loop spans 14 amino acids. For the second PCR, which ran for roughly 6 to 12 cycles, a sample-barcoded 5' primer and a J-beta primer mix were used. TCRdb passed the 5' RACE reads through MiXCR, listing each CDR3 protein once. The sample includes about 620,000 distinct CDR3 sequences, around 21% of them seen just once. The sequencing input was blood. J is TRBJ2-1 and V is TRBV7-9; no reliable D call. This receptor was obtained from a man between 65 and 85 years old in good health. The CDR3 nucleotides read TGTGCCAGCAGCAAAAACGGCAGATACAATGAGCAGTTCTTC. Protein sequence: CASSKNGRYNEQFF.